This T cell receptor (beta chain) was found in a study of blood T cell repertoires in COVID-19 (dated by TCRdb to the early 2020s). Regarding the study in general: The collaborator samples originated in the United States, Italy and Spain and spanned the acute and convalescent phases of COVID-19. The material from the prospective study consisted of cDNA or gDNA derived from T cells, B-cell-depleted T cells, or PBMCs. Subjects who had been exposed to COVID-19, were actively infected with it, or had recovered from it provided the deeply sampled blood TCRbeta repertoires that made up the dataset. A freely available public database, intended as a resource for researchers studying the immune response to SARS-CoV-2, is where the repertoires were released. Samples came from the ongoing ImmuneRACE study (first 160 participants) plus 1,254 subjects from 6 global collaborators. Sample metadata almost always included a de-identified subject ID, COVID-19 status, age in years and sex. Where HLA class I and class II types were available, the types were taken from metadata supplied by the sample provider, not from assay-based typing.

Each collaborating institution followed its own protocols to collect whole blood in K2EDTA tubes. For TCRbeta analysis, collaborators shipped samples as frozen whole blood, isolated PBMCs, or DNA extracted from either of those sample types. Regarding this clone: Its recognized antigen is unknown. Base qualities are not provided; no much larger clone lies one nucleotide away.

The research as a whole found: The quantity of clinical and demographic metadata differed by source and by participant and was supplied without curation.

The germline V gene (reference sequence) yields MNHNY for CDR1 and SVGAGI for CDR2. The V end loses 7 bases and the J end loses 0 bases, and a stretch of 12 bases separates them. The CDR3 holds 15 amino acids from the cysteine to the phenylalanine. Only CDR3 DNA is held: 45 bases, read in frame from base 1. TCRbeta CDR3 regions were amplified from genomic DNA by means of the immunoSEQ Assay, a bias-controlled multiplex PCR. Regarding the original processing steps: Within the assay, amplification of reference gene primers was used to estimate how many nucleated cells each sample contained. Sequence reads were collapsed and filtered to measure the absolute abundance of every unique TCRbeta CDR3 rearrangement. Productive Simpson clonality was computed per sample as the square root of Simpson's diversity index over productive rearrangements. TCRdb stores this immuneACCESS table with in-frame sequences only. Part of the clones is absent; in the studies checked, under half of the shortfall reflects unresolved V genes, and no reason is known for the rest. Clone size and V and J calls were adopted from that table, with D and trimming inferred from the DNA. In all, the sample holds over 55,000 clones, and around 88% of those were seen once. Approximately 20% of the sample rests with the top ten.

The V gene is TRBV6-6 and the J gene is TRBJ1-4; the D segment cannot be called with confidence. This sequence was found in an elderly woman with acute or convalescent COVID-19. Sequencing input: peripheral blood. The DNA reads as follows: TGTGCCAGCAATCCAGGTCCTACAACTAATGAAAAACTGTTTTTT. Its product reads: CASNPGPTTNEKLFF.